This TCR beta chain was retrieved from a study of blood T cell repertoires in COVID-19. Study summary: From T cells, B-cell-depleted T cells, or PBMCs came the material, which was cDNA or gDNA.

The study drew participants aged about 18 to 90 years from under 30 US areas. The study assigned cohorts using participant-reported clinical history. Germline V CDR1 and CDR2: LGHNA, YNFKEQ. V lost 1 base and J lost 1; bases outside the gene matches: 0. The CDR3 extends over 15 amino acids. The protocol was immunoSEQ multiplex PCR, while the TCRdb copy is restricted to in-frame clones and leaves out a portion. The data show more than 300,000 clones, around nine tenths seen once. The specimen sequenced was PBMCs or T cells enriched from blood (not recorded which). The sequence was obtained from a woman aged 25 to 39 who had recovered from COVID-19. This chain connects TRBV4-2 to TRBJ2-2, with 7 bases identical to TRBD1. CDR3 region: CASSQGQGNTGELFF. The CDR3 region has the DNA TGTGCCAGCAGCCAAGGACAGGGGAACACCGGGGAGCTGTTTTTT.